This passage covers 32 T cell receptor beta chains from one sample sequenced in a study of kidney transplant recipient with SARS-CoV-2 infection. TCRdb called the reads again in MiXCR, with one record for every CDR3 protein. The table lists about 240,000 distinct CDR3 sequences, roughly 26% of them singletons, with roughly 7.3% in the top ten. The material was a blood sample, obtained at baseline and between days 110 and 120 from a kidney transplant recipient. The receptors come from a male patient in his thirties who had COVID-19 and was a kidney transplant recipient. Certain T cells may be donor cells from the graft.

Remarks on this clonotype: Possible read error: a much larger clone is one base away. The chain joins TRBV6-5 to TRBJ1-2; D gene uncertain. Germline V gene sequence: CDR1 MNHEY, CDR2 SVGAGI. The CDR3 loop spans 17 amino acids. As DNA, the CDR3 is TGTGCCAACAGTGCAAGTATGCCTTACGGAAAGACCTATGGCTACACCTTC. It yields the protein CANSASMPYGKTYGYTF.

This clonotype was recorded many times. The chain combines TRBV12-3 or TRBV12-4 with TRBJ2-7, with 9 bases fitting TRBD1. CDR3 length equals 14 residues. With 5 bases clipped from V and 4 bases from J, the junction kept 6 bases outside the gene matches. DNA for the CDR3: TGTGCCAGCAGTCCCGGGACAGGGAATTACGAGCAGTACTTC. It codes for CASSPGTGNYEQYF.

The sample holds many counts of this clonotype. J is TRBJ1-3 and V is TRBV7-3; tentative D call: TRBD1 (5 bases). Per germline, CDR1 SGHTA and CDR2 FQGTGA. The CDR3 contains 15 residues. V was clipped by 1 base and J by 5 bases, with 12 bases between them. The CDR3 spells CASSLMGVGRNTIYF. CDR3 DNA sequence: TGTGCCAGCAGCTTAATGGGGGTCGGGAGAAACACCATATATTTT.

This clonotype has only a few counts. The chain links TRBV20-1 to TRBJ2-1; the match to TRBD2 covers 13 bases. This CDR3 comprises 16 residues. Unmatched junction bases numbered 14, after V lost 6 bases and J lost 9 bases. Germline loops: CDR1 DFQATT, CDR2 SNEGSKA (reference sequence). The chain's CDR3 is CSATTSGRFIPTEQFF. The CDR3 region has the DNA TGCAGTGCAACGACTAGCGGGAGGTTCATCCCTACTGAGCAGTTCTTC.

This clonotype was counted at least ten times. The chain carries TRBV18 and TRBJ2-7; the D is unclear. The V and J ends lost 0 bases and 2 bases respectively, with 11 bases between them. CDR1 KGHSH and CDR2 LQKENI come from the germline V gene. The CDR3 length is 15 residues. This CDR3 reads CASSPPLISAYEQYF. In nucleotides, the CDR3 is TGTGCCAGCTCACCACCTCTGATTTCCGCCTACGAGCAGTACTTC.

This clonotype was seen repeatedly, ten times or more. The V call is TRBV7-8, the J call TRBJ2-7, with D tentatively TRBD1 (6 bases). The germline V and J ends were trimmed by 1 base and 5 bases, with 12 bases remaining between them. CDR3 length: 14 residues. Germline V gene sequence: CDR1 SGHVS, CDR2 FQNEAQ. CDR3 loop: CASSLVWGQNEQYF. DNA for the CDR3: TGTGCCAGCAGCTTAGTCTGGGGACAAAACGAGCAGTACTTC.

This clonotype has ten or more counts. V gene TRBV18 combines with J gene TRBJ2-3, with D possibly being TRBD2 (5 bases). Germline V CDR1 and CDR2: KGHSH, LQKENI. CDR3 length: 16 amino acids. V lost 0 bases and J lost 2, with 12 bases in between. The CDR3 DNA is TGTGCCAGCTCACCACCCGGTCCCGGGAACACAGATACGCAGTATTTT. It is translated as CASSPPGPGNTDTQYF. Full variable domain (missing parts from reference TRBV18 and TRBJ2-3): NAGVMQNPRHLVRRRGQEARLRCSPMKGHSHVYWYRQLPEEGLKFMVYLQKENIIDESGMPKERFSAEFPKEGPSILRIQQVVRGDSAAYFCASSPPGPGNTDTQYFGPGTRLTVL.

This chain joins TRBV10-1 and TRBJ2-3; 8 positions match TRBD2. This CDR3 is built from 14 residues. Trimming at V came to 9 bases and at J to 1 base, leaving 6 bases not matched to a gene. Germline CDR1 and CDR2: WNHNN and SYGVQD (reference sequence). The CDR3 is CASSKAGGTDTQYF. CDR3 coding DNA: TGCGCCAGTAGTAAAGCGGGAGGCACAGATACGCAGTATTTT.

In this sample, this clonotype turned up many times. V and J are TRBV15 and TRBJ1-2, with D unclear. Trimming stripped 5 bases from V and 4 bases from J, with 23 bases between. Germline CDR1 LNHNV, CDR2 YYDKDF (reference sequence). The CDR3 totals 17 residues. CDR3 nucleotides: TGTGCCACCAGCGTTGTCATAAGGTGTGGAAAGACCTATGGCTACACCTTC. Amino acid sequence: CATSVVIRCGKTYGYTF.

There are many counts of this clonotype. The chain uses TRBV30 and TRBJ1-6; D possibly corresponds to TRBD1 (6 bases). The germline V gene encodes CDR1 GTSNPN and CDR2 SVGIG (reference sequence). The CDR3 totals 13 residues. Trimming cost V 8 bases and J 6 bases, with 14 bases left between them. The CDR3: CAGGRSRNSPLHF. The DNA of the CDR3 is TGTGCCGGGGGCCGCAGCCGTAATTCACCCCTCCACTTT.

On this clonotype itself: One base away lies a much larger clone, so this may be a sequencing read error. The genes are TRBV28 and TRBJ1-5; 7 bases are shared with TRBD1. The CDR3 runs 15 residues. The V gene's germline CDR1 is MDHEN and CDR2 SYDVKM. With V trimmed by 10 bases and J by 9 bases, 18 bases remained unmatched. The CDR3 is CANRKGGGTGRPQHF. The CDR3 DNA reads TGTGCCAACAGGAAGGGAGGGGGCACGGGACGGCCCCAGCATTTT.

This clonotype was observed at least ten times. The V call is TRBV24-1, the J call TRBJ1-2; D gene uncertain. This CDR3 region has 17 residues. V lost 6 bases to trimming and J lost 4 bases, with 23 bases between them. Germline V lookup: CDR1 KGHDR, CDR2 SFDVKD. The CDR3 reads CATSRRRSTRKTYGYTF. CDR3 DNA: TGTGCCACCAGTCGCAGGCGTAGTACCAGAAAGACCTATGGCTACACCTTC.

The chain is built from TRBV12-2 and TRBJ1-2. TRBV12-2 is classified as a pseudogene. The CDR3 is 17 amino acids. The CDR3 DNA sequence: TGTGCAAGTCGCGTGTACTGGACTCCACGAAGGACCTATGGCTACACTTTC. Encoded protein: CASRVYWTPRRTYGYTF.

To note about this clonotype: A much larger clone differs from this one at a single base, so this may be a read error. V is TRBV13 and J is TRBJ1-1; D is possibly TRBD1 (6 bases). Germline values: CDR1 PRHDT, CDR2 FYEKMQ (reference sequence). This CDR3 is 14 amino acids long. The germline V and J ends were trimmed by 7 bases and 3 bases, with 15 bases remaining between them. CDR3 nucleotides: TGTGCCAGCAACCCAGCTACAGGGTACACTGAAGCTTTCTTT. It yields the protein CASNPATGYTEAFF.

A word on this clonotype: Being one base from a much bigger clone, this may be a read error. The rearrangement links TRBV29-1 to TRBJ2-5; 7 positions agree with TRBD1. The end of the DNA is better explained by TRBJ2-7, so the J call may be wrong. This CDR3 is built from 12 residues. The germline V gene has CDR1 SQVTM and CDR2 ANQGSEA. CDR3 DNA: TGCAGCGTCACCGGGACAGAGTGCGAGCAGTACTTC. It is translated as CSVTGTECEQYF.

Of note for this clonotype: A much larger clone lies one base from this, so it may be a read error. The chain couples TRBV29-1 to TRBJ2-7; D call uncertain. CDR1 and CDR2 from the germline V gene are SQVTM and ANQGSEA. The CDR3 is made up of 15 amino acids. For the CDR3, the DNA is TGCAGCGTTGAAGATAAACTGCTCGGCGGCTACGCGCAGTACTTC. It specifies CSVEDKLLGGYAQYF.

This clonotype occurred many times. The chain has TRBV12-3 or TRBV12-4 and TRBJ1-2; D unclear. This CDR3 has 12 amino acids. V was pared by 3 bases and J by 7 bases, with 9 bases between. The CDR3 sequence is CASSFGGSGYTF. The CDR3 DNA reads TGTGCCAGCAGTTTTGGTGGGTCTGGCTACACCTTC.

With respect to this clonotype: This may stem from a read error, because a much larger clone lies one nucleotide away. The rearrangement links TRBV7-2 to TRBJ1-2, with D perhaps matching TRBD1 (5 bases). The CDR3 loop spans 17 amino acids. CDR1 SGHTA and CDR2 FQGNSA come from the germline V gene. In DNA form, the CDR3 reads TGTGCCAGCAGCTTAGCTTATGGTGAGGGGCGTAACTATGGCTACGCCTTC. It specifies CASSLAYGEGRNYGYAF.

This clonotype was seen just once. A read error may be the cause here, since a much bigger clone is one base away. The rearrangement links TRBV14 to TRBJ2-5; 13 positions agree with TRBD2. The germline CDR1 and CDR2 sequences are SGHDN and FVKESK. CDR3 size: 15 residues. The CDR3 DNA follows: TGTGCCAGCAGCCAAATCGGACTAGCGGGAGAGACCCAGCACTTC. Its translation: CASSQIGLAGETQHF. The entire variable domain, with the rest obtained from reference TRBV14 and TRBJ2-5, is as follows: EAGVTQFPSHSVIEKGQTVTLRCDPISGHDNLYWYRRVMGKEIKFLLHFVKESKQDESGMPNNRFLAERTGGTYSTLKVQPAELEDSGVYFCASSQIGLAGETQHFGPGTRLLVL.

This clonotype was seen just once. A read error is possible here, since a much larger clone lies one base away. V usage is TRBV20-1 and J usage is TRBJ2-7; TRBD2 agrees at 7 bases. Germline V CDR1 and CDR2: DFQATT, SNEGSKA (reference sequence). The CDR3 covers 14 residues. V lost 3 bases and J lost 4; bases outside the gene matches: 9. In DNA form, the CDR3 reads TGCAGTGCTAGGGACCTGGGGGGAGGGTACGAGCAGTACTTC. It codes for CSARDLGGGYEQYF.

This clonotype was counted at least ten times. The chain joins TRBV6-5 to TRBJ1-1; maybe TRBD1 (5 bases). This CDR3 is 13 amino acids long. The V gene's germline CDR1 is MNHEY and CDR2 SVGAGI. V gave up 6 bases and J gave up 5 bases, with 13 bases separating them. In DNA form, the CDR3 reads TGTGCCAGCAGCCAGATTAGGGGAACTGAAGCTTTCTTT. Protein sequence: CASSQIRGTEAFF.

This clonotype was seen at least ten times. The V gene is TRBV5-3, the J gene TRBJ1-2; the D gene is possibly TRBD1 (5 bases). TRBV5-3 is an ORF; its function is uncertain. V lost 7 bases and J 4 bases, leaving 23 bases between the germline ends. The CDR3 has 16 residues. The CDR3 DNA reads TGTGCCAGACAGGGAAGAGTGGTGAGAAAGACCTATGGCTACACCTTC. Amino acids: CARQGRVVRKTYGYTF.

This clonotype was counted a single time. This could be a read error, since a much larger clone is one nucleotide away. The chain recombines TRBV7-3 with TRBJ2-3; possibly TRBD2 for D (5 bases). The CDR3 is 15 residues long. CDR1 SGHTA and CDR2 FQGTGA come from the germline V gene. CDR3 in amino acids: CASSPSRAFGDTRYF. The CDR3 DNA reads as TGTGCCAGCAGCCCTAGCCGAGCCTTTGGGGATACGCGGTATTTT. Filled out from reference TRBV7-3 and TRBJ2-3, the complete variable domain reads GAGVSQTPSNKVTEKGKYVELRCDPISGHTALYWYRQSLGQGPEFLIYFQGTGAADDSGLPNDRFFAVRPEGSVSTLKIQRTERGDSAVYLCASSPSRAFGDTRYFGPGTRLTVL.

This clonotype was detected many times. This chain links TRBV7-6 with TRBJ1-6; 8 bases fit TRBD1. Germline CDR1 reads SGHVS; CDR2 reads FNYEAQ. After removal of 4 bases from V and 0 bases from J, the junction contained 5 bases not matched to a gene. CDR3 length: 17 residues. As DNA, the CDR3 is TGTGCCAGCAGCTCCCGGGACAGGAGCTCCTATAATTCACCCCTCCACTTT. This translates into CASSSRDRSSYNSPLHF.

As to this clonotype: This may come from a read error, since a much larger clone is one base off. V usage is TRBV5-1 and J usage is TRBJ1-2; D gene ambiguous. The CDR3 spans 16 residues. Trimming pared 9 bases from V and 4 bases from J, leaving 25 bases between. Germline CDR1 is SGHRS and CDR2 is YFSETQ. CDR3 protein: CANGERSVRKTYGYTF. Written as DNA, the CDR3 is TGCGCCAACGGTGAAAGATCGGTTCGAAAGACCTATGGCTACACCTTC. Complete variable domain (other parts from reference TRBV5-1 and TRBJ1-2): KAGVTQTPRYLIKTRGQQVTLSCSPISGHRSVSWYQQTPGQGLQFLFEYFSETQRNKGNFPGRFSGRQFSNSRSEMNVSTLELGDSALYLCANGERSVRKTYGYTFGSGTRLTVV.

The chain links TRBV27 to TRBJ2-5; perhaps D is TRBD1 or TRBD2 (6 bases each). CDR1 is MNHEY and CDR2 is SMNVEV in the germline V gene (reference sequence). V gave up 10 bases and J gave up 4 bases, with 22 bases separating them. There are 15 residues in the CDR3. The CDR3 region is CANTAGGGGVETQYF. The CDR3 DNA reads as TGTGCCAACACCGCCGGAGGAGGGGGAGTAGAGACCCAGTACTTC.

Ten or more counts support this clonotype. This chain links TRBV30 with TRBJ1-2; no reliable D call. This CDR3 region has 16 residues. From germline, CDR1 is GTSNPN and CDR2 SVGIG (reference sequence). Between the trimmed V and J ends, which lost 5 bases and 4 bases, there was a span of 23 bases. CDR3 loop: CAWYSMRYRKTYGYTF. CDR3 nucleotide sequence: TGTGCCTGGTACTCGATGCGTTATAGAAAGACCTATGGCTACACCTTC.

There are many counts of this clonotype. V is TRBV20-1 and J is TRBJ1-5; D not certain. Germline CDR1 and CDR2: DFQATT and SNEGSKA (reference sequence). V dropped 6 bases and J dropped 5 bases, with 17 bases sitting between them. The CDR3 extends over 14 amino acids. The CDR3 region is CSATRTEGDQPQHF. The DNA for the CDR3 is TGCAGTGCGACCCGGACGGAAGGAGATCAGCCCCAGCATTTT.

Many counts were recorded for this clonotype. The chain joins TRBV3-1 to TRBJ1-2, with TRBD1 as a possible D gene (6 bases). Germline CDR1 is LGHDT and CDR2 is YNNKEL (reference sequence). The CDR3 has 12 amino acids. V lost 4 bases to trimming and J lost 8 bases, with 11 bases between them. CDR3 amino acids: CASSLTGTGYTF. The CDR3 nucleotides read TGTGCCAGCAGCCTCACAGGGACGGGCTACACCTTC.

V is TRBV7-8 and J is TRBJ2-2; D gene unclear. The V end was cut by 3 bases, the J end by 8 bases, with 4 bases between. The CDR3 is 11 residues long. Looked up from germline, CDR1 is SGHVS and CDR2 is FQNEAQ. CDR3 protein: CASSFQGELFF. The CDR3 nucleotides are TGTGCCAGCAGCTTCCAGGGGGAGCTGTTTTTT. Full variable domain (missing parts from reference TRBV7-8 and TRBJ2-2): GAGVSQSPRYKVAKRGQDVALRCDPISGHVSLFWYQQALGQGPEFLTYFQNEAQLDKSGLPSDRFFAERPEGSVSTLKIQRTQQEDSAVYLCASSFQGELFFGEGSRLTVL.

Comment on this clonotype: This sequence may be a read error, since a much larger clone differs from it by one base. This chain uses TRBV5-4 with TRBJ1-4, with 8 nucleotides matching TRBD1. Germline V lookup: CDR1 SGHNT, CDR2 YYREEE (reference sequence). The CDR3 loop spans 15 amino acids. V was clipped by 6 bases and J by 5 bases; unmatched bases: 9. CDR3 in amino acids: CASNETGTGNEKLFF. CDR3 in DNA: TGTGCCAGCAACGAAACCGGGACAGGAAATGAAAAACTGTTTTTT.

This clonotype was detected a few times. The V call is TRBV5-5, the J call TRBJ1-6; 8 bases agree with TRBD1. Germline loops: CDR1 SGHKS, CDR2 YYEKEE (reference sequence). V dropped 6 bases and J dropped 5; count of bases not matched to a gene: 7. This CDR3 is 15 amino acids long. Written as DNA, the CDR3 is TGTGCCAGCACCCGGACAGGGAATGATAATTCACCCCTCCACTTT. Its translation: CASTRTGNDNSPLHF. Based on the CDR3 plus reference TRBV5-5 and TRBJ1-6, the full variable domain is DAGVTQSPTHLIKTRGQQVTLRCSPISGHKSVSWYQQVLGQGPQFIFQYYEKEERGRGNFPDRFSARQFPNYSSELNVNALLLGDSALYLCASTRTGNDNSPLHFGNGTRLTVT.